The 22 T cell receptor beta chains below come from one sample, sequenced in a study of T cells in Graves' hyperthyroidism and ophthalmopathy. RNA transcripts provided the source from which TCR beta CDR3 regions were amplified. Using the HTBI primer set, a first-round RT-PCR was run on the TCR CDR3. Each CDR3 protein is one row after TCRdb ran MiXCR on the multiplex PCR reads. The sample shows fewer than 250,000 distinct CDR3 sequences, almost 25% of them seen only once. Sequences were obtained from blood. These receptor sequences come from a woman between 35 and 50 years old with Graves' ophthalmopathy.

This clonotype was counted at least ten times. The chain combines TRBV14 with TRBJ2-5; D is unresolved. The germline gives CDR1 SGHDN, CDR2 FVKESK. The CDR3 runs to 14 residues. The V gene lost 1 base and the J gene lost 1 base, with 7 bases spanning the gap. The CDR3 region is CASSQVPIQETQYF. CDR3 in DNA: TGTGCCAGCAGCCAAGTCCCAATCCAAGAGACCCAGTACTTC.

This clonotype was detected many times. CDR3 nucleotide sequence: TGCGCCAGCAGCGTGGTACTTACCACAGATACGCAGTATTTT. Translating it yields CASSVVLTTDTQYF. The chain joins TRBV5-1 to TRBJ2-3; no reliable D call. CDR3 size: 14 residues. The germline CDR1 and CDR2 sequences are SGHRS and YFSETQ. V was shortened by 4 bases and J by 2 bases, with 11 bases between the two germline ends.

The genes are TRBV7-2 and TRBJ2-7, with TRBD1 identical over 7 bases. This CDR3 comprises 15 residues. V lost 5 bases and J lost 2; bases outside the gene matches: 9. Germline lookup yields CDR1 SGHTA and CDR2 FQGNSA. The CDR3 sequence: CASSRGWDRAYEQYF. For the CDR3, the DNA is TGTGCCAGCAGCCGAGGTTGGGACAGAGCCTACGAGCAGTACTTC.

The table lists this clonotype with many counts. The DNA of the CDR3 is TGTGCCAGCAGTAGGACAGGGGGCCTTGAAGCTTTCTTT. It translates to CASSRTGGLEAFF. The V gene is TRBV2, the J gene TRBJ1-1, with 11 positions matching TRBD1. With 5 bases clipped from V and 7 bases from J, the junction kept 3 bases outside the gene matches. The CDR3 extends over 13 amino acids. In germline, CDR1 is SNHLY, CDR2 FYNNEI.

This clonotype was detected many times. This chain connects TRBV29-1 to TRBJ1-1, with D tentatively TRBD1 (5 bases). Between the trimmed V and J ends, which lost 4 bases and 3 bases, there was a span of 9 bases. In germline, CDR1 is SQVTM, CDR2 ANQGSEA. CDR3 length equals 12 residues. CDR3 protein: CSVADSYTEAFF. The CDR3 DNA sequence: TGCAGCGTTGCTGACAGTTACACTGAAGCTTTCTTT.

There are many counts of this clonotype. This chain joins TRBV6-1 and TRBJ1-5; TRBD1 agrees at 8 bases. Germline V gene data show CDR1 as MNHNS and CDR2 as SASEGT. The CDR3 has 14 residues. J was trimmed by 4 bases and V by 6 bases; bases with no gene match: 5. The CDR3 nucleotides are TGTGCCAGCAGGGCAGGGGGCCGGAATCAGCCCCAGCATTTT. Its translation: CASRAGGRNQPQHF.

This clonotype showed up many times. This chain joins TRBV6-5 and TRBJ2-7; 9 bases are a match to TRBD1. The V gene end was trimmed by 2 bases and the J gene end by 3 bases; junction bases not matched to a gene: 5. The V gene's germline CDR1 is MNHEY and CDR2 SVGAGI. This CDR3 is built from 15 residues. The CDR3 DNA reads as TGTGCCAGCAGTTACGGCCGGGACAGGGTCTACGAGCAGTACTTC. As protein: CASSYGRDRVYEQYF.

This clonotype has only a few counts. The gene calls are TRBV20-1 and TRBJ1-5; 8 bases agree with TRBD1. CDR1 and CDR2 from the germline V gene are DFQATT and SNEGSKA (reference sequence). The trim removed 5 bases at V and 6 bases at J, leaving 3 bases unmatched. CDR3 length: 12 residues. The CDR3 loop reads CSAQTGGQPQHF. As DNA, the CDR3 is TGCAGTGCTCAAACAGGGGGTCAGCCCCAGCATTTT.

A note on this clonotype: A much larger clone differs from this one at a single base, so this may be a read error. V is TRBV27 and J is TRBJ2-7; D is possibly TRBD2 (5 bases). CDR1 is MNHEY and CDR2 is SMNVEV in the germline V gene (reference sequence). The CDR3 contains 16 residues. CDR3 amino acids: CASSSIGLPLGYEQHF. DNA of the CDR3: TGTGCCAGCAGTTCAATTGGACTCCCGTTGGGCTACGAGCAGCACTTC.

The gene calls are TRBV20-1 and TRBJ2-7; TRBD2 matches at 10 bases. Germline trimming cut 4 bases from V and 6 bases from J; bases unmatched to any gene: 3. The CDR3 length is 12 residues. CDR1 and CDR2 (germline): DFQATT, SNEGSKA (reference sequence). The CDR3 here is CSAKSGRVEQYF. CDR3 DNA sequence: TGCAGTGCTAAGAGCGGGAGGGTCGAGCAGTACTTC.

J is TRBJ1-1 and V is TRBV19; D uncertain. V shed 4 bases and J shed 4 bases, with 7 bases lying between them. The germline gives CDR1 LNHDA, CDR2 SQIVND (reference sequence). CDR3 length: 12 amino acids. CDR3 residues: CASSNSGTEAFF. CDR3 sequence (DNA): TGTGCCAGTAGTAATTCGGGCACTGAAGCTTTCTTT.

This clonotype occurred many times. The V and J genes are TRBV3-1 and TRBJ2-4; 7 positions match TRBD2. V dropped 0 bases and J dropped 6; count of bases not matched to a gene: 5. CDR1 LGHDT and CDR2 YNNKEL come from the germline V gene (reference sequence). This CDR3 is built from 15 residues. DNA of the CDR3: TGTGCCAGCAGCCAAGATGCTTCGGGGGGAAACATTCAGTACTTC. Its protein product is CASSQDASGGNIQYF.

This clonotype has a count of ten or more. This chain uses TRBV12-3 or TRBV12-4 with TRBJ1-5, with D tentatively TRBD1 (6 bases). The CDR3 extends over 16 amino acids. V dropped 4 bases and J dropped 6 bases, with 19 bases sitting between them. The CDR3 coding sequence is TGTGCCAGCAGTTCCCAACAGGGAGAGAATAGTCAGCCCCAGCATTTT. Protein product: CASSSQQGENSQPQHF.

The V gene is TRBV15, the J gene TRBJ2-2; tentatively, D is TRBD1 (5 bases). This CDR3 is built from 17 residues. V was pared by 0 bases and J by 1 base, with 12 bases between. Germline lookup yields CDR1 LNHNV and CDR2 YYDKDF (reference sequence). CDR3 residues: CATSRDRIGQNTGELFF. CDR3 nucleotides: TGTGCCACCAGCAGAGATAGAATCGGACAGAACACCGGGGAGCTGTTTTTT.

This clonotype occurred many times. This chain connects TRBV2 to TRBJ2-1; 7 bases are shared with TRBD2. CDR1 is SNHLY, CDR2 FYNNEI, per germline. The V and J ends lost 5 bases and 8 bases, in that order; junction bases with no gene match: 9. The length of the CDR3 is 14 residues. The DNA of the CDR3 is TGTGCCAGCAGTTACGAGCGGGGTTGGGATGAGCAGTTCTTC. This translates into CASSYERGWDEQFF.

In this sample, this clonotype turned up a few times. This chain joins TRBV7-2 and TRBJ1-2; D gene unclear. The V and J ends lost 9 bases and 5 bases respectively, with 13 bases between them. The CDR3 consists of 12 residues. The germline V gene encodes CDR1 SGHTA and CDR2 FQGNSA. CDR3 in amino acids: CASGSSMYGYTF. The CDR3 DNA follows: TGTGCCAGTGGCTCATCGATGTATGGCTACACCTTC.

In this sample, this clonotype turned up many times. This sequence joins TRBV5-7 and TRBJ2-7; 8 nucleotides line up with TRBD2. TRBV5-7 is an ORF for which the function is uncertain. The CDR3 runs 19 residues. V was pared by 2 bases and J by 0 bases, with 16 bases of the junction left unmatched. The CDR3 DNA sequence: TGTGCCAGCAGCTTAGGAGCGGGAGTCGCGGGGGCAAGCTCCTACGAGCAGTACTTC. This codes for CASSLGAGVAGASSYEQYF.

This clonotype was seen a few times. The J gene is TRBJ2-6, the V gene TRBV3-1; D is unresolved. CDR1 is LGHDT and CDR2 is YNNKEL in the germline V gene (reference sequence). V lost 3 bases and J lost 0, with 9 bases in between. This CDR3 is 16 amino acids long. In DNA, the CDR3 is TGTGCCAGCAGCCATGCGAAATACTCTGGGGCCAACGTCCTGACTTTC. Residues: CASSHAKYSGANVLTF.

The V and J genes are TRBV28 and TRBJ2-7; maybe TRBD2 (5 bases). The V end lost 3 bases, the J end lost 2 bases, and 11 bases lay between the germline ends. Germline V gives CDR1 MDHEN, CDR2 SYDVKM. There are 14 residues in the CDR3. The DNA for the CDR3 is TGTGCCAGCAGTTTTCCGAGGGCCCCCTACGAGCAGTACTTC. Amino acids: CASSFPRAPYEQYF.

This clonotype was seen repeatedly, ten times or more. DNA of the CDR3: TGTGCCAGCAGCTTAGATCGGCTAGCGGGAGTCTACGAGCAGTACTTC. It codes for CASSLDRLAGVYEQYF. J is TRBJ2-7 and V is TRBV11-2; 10 bases are a match to TRBD2. The germline gives CDR1 SGHAT, CDR2 FQNNGV. After removal of 0 bases from V and 3 bases from J, the junction contained 5 bases not matched to a gene. CDR3 length equals 16 residues.

Many counts were recorded for this clonotype. The chain is built from TRBV30 and TRBJ2-2; TRBD1 might be the D (6 bases). The ends were cut back, 2 bases at V and 6 bases at J, with 7 bases in the middle. The CDR3 is 12 residues long. The V gene's germline CDR1 is GTSNPN and CDR2 SVGIG (reference sequence). The CDR3 DNA reads TGTGCCTGGAGTACAGGGTCCGGGGAGCTGTTTTTT. Protein product: CAWSTGSGELFF.

This clonotype was recorded at least ten times. As the CDR3 is not closed by the conserved phenylalanine or tryptophan, this likely results from a read error. This chain connects TRBV7-2 to TRBJ2-7; a weak D match, TRBD2 (5 bases). Germline V gene lookup returns CDR1 SGHTA and CDR2 FQGNSA. The CDR3 runs to 15 residues. With 3 bases removed from V and 1 base from J, the gap between germline ends came to 13 bases. CDR3 sequence reads: CASSFVTGSSYEQYL. The CDR3 region has the DNA TGTGCCAGCAGCTTTGTCACGGGATCTTCCTACGAGCAGTACCTC.